This entry concerns a single TCR beta chain. Trimming cost V 4 bases and J 2 bases, with 12 bases left between them. CDR1 and CDR2 (germline): SGHRS, YFSETQ. The CDR3 totals 14 residues. The table came from immunoSEQ multiplex PCR; TCRdb's copy has only in-frame clones and leaves some out. Of more than 2 million clones listed, around 95% are singletons. The sample is drawn from a study of shared clonotypes between healthy human individuals. The clonotype was recovered from a man younger than 35 in good health. The V gene is TRBV5-1, the J gene TRBJ1-2; D possibly corresponds to TRBD1 (6 bases). Sequencing was carried out using naive CD4+ T cells sorted from blood. Subset given: CD45RA+ positively selected. CDR3 residues: CASSEMTGNYGYTF. The CDR3 DNA sequence: TGCGCCAGCAGCGAAATGACAGGAAACTATGGCTACACCTTC.